This T cell receptor beta chain was observed in a study of shared clonotypes between healthy human individuals. Germline V gene sequence: CDR1 SEHNR, CDR2 FQNEAQ (reference sequence). V dropped 5 bases and J dropped 1; count of bases not matched to a gene: 6. There are 16 residues in the CDR3. Sequenced by immunoSEQ multiplex PCR; TCRdb stores in-frame clones only, minus some. There are over 100,000 clones in the sample; 68% occur only once, and 24% lies in the top ten. The clonotype was recovered from a woman aged 25 to 39 in good health. V gene TRBV7-9 combines with J gene TRBJ2-1, with TRBD1 matching 9 bases. What was sequenced was memory CD8+ T cells sorted from blood. Subset specified: CD45RO+ cells pooled with CCR7-negative TemRA cells. This chain's CDR3 is CASSTEQGASYNEQFF. CDR3 in DNA: TGTGCCAGCAGCACCGAACAGGGGGCATCCTACAATGAGCAGTTCTTC.